The present TCR beta chain was sequenced within a study of OX40 agonist ivuxolimab in advanced cancers. Overall study: Patients were dosed intravenously with ivuxolimab at 0.01 to 10 mg/kg every 2 weeks. Patients achieving partial responses numbered three: one hepatocellular carcinoma case and two cutaneous melanoma cases.

The V and J ends lost 5 bases and 5 bases respectively, with 16 bases between them. Germline V gene sequence: CDR1 LNHDA, CDR2 SQIVND (reference sequence). The CDR3 is 15 amino acids. Method: immunoSEQ multiplex PCR; TCRdb's copy keeps in-frame clones and lacks some. The top ten clones hold 21% of a sample with under 25,000 clones, 83% of them seen once. This TCR was recovered from an adult with an advanced solid tumor such as melanoma, head and neck, liver or kidney cancer. The V call is TRBV19, the J call TRBJ2-1; D might be TRBD1 or TRBD2, each matching 5 bases. Material: CD4+ or CD8+ T cells sorted from blood, obtained in a trial of the OX40 agonist ivuxolimab. DNA for the CDR3: TGTGCCAGTAGTTCCCCCCGGGACCGAGACAATGAGCAGTTCTTC. It specifies CASSSPRDRDNEQFF.